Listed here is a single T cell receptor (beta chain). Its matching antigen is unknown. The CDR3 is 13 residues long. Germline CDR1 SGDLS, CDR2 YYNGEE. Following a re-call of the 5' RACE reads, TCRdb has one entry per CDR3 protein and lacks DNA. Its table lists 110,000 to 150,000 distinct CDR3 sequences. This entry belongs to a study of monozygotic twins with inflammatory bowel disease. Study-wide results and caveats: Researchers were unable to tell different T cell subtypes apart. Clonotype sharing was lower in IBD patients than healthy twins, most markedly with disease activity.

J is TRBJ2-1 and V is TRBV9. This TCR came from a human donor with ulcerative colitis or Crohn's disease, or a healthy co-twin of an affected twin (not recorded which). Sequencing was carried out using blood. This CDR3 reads CASSVGTYNEQFF.